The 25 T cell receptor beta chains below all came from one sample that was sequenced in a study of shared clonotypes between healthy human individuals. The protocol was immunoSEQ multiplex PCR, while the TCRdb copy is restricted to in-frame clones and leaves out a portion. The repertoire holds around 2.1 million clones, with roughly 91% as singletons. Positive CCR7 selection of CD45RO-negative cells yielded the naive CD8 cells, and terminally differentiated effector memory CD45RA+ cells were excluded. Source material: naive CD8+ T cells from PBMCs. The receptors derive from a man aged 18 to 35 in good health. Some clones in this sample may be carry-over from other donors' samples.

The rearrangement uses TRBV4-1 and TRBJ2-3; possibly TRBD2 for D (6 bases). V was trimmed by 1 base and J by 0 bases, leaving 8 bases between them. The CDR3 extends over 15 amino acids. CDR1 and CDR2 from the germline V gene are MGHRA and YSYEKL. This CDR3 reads CASSQVGLSTDTQYF. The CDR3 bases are TGCGCCAGCAGCCAAGTGGGACTTAGCACAGATACGCAGTATTTT.

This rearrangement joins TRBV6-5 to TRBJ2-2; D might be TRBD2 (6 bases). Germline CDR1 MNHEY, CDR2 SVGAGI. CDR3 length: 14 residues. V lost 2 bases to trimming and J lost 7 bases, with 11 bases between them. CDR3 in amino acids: CASSYGGMGGELFF. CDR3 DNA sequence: TGTGCCAGCAGTTACGGCGGGATGGGCGGGGAGCTGTTTTTT.

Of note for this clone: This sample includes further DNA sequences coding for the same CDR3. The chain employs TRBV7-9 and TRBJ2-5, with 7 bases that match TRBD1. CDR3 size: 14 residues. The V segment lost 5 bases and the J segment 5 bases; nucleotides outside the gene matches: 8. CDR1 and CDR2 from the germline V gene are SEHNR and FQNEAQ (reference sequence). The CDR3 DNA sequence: TGTGCCAGCAGCATTCGACAGGGACCCGAGACCCAGTACTTC. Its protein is CASSIRQGPETQYF.

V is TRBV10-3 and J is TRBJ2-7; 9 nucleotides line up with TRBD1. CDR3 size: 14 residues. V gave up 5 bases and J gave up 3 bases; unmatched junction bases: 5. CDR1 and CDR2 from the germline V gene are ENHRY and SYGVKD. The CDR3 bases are TGTGCCATCAGTAATCCGGGACAGGGCTACGAGCAGTACTTC. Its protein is CAISNPGQGYEQYF.

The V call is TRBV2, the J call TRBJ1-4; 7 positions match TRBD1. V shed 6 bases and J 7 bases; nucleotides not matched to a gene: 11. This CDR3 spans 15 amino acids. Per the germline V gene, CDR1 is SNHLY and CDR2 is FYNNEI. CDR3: CASSAMTGQREKLFF. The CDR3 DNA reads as TGTGCCAGCAGCGCCATGACAGGGCAGCGTGAAAAACTGTTTTTT.

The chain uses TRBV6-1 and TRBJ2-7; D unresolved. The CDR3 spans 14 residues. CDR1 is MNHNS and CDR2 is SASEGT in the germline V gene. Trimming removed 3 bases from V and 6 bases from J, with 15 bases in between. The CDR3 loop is CASSEFGPPGEQYF. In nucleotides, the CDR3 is TGTGCCAGCAGTGAGTTTGGTCCCCCGGGCGAGCAGTACTTC.

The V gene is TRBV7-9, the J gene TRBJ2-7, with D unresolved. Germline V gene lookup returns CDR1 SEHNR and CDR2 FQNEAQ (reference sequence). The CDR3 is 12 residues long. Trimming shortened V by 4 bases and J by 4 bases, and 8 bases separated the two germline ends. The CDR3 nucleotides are TGTGCCAGCAGCTCACCCTTATACGAGCAGTACTTC. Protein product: CASSSPLYEQYF.

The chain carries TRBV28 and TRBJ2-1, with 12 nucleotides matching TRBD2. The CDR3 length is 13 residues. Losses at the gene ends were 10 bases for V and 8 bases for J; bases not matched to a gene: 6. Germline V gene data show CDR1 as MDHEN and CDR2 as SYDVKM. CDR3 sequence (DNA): TGTGCCACCCGACTAGCGGGAGATCATGAGCAGTTCTTC. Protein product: CATRLAGDHEQFF.

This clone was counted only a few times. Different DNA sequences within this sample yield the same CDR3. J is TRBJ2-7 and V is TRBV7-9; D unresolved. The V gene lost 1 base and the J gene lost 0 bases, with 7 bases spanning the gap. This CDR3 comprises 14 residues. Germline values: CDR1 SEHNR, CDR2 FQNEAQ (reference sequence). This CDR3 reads CASSLVGTSYEQYF. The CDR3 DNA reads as TGTGCCAGCAGCTTAGTAGGCACCTCCTACGAGCAGTACTTC.

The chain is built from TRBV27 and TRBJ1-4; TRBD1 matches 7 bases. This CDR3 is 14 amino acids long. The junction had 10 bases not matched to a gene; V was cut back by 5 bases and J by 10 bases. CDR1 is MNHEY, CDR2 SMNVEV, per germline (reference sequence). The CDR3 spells CASSHRDSPGKLFF. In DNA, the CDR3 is TGTGCCAGCAGTCACCGGGACAGCCCTGGAAAACTGTTTTTT.

CDR3 in DNA: TGCGCCAGCAGCCACCACGGACAGGCTTTAGGAAACACCATATATTTT. It is translated as CASSHHGQALGNTIYF. J is TRBJ1-3 and V is TRBV4-1, with 7 bases lining up with TRBD1. The CDR3 sequence is 16 residues long. Losses at the gene ends were 3 bases for V and 4 bases for J; bases not matched to a gene: 9. Looked up from germline, CDR1 is MGHRA and CDR2 is YSYEKL.

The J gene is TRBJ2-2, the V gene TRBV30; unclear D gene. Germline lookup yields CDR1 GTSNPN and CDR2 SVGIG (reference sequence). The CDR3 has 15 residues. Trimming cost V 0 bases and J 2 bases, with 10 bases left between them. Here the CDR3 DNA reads TGTGCCTGGAGTGTACAAGCGATTAACACCGGGGAGCTGTTTTTT. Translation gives CAWSVQAINTGELFF.

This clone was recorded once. CDR3 sequence: CASSFGVNGEKLFF. CDR3 DNA: TGTGCCAGCAGTTTTGGGGTAAACGGCGAAAAACTGTTTTTT. The rearrangement links TRBV28 to TRBJ1-4; D gene ambiguous. The CDR3 covers 14 residues. V lost 3 bases and J 8 bases, leaving 13 bases between the germline ends. Germline loops: CDR1 MDHEN, CDR2 SYDVKM.

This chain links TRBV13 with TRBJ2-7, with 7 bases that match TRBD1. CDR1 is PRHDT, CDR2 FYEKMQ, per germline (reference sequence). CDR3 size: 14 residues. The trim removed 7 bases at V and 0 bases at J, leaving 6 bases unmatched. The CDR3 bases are TGTGCCAGCACCCTACAGGGGAGCTCCTACGAGCAGTACTTC. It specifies CASTLQGSSYEQYF.

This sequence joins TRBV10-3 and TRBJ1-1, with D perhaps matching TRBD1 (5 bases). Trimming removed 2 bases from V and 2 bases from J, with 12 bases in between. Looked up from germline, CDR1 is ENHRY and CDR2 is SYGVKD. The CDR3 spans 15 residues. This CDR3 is CAISEQRGANTEAFF. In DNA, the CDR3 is TGTGCCATCAGTGAGCAGCGGGGCGCAAACACTGAAGCTTTCTTT.

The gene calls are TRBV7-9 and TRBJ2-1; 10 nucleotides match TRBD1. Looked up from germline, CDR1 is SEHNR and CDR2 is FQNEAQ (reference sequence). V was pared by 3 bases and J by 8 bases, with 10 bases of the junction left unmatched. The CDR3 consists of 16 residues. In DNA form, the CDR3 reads TGTGCCAGCAGCTTGGGGGTCCGGGACAGGGGCCATGAGCAGTTCTTC. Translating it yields CASSLGVRDRGHEQFF. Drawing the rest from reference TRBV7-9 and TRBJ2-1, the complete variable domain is DTGVSQNPRHKITKRGQNVTFRCDPISEHNRLYWYRQTLGQGPEFLTYFQNEAQLEKSRLLSDRFSAERPKGSFSTLEIQRTEQGDSAMYLCASSLGVRDRGHEQFFGPGTRLTVL.

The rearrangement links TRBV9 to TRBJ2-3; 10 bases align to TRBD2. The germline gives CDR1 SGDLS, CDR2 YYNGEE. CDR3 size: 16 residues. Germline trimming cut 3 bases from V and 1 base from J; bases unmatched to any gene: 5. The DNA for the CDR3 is TGTGCCAGCAGCGCCAGCCTAGCGGGAGGCACAGATACGCAGTATTTT. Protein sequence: CASSASLAGGTDTQYF. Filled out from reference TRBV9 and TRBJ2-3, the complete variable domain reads DSGVTQTPKHLITATGQRVTLRCSPRSGDLSVYWYQQSLDQGLQFLIQYYNGEERAKGNILERFSAQQFPDLHSELNLSSLELGDSALYFCASSASLAGGTDTQYFGPGTRLTVL.

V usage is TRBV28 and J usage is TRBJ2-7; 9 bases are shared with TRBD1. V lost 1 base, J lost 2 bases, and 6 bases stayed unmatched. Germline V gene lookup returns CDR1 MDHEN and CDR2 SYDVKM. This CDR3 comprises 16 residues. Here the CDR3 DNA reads TGTGCCAGCAGTTTATTGTTAGGACAGGGGACCTACGAGCAGTACTTC. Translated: CASSLLLGQGTYEQYF. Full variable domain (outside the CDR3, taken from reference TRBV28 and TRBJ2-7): DVKVTQSSRYLVKRTGEKVFLECVQDMDHENMFWYRQDPGLGLRLIYFSYDVKMKEKGDIPEGYSVSREKKERFSLILESASTNQTSMYLCASSLLLGQGTYEQYFGPGTRLTVT.

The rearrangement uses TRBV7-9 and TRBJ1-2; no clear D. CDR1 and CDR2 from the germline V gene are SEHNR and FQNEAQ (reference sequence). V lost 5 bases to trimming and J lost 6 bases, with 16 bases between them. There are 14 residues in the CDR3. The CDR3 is CASSHFPNSHGYTF. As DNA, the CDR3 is TGTGCCAGCAGCCACTTTCCGAATAGTCATGGCTACACCTTC. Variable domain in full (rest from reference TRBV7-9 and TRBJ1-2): DTGVSQNPRHKITKRGQNVTFRCDPISEHNRLYWYRQTLGQGPEFLTYFQNEAQLEKSRLLSDRFSAERPKGSFSTLEIQRTEQGDSAMYLCASSHFPNSHGYTFGSGTRLTVV.

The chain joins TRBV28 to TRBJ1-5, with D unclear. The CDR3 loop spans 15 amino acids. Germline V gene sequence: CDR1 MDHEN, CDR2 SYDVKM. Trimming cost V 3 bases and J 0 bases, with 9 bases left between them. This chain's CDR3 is CASSFEGYSNQPQHF. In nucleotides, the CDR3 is TGTGCCAGCAGTTTTGAAGGATATAGCAATCAGCCCCAGCATTTT.

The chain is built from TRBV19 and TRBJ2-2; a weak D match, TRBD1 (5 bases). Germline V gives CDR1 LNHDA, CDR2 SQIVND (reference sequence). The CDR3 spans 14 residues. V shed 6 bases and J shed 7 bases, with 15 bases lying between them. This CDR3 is CASRPRVHSGELFF. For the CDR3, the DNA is TGTGCCAGTAGGCCCAGGGTCCATAGCGGGGAGCTGTTTTTT.

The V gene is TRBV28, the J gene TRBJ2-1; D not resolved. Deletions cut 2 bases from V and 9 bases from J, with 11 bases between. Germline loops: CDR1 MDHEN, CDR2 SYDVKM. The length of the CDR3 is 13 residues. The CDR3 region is CASSLSTAAEQFF. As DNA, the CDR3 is TGTGCCAGCAGTTTAAGTACGGCGGCTGAGCAGTTCTTC.

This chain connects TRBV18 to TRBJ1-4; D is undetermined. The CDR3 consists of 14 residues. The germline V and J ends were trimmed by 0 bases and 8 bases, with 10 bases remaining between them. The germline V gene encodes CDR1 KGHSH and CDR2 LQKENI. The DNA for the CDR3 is TGTGCCAGCTCACCACCGGGTTTTGTGGAAAAACTGTTTTTT. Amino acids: CASSPPGFVEKLFF. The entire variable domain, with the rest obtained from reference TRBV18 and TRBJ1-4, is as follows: NAGVMQNPRHLVRRRGQEARLRCSPMKGHSHVYWYRQLPEEGLKFMVYLQKENIIDESGMPKERFSAEFPKEGPSILRIQQVVRGDSAAYFCASSPPGFVEKLFFGSGTQLSVL.

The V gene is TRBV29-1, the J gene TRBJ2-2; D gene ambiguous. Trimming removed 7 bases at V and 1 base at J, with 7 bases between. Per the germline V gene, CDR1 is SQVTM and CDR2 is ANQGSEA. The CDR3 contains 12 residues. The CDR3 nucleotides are TGCAGCGCTCCATTGAACACCGGGGAGCTGTTTTTT. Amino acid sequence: CSAPLNTGELFF.

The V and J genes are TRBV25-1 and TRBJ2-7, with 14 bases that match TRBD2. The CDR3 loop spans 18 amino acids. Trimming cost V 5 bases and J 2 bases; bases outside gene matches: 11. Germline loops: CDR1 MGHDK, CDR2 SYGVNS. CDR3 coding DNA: TGTGCCAGCAGTCCCCATGGACTAGCGGGAGGCCCTACCTACGAGCAGTACTTC. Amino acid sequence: CASSPHGLAGGPTYEQYF.